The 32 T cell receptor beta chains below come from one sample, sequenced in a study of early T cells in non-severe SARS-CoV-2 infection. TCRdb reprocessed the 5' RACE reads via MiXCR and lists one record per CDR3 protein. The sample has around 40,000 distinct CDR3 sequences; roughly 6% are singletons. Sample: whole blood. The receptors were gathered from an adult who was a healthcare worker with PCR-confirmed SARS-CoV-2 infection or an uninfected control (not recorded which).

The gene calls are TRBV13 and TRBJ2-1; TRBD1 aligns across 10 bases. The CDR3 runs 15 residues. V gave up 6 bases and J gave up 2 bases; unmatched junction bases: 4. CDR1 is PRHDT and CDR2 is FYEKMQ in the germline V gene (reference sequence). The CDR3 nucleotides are TGTGCCAGCAGACTGACAGGGGGCGCCTACAATGAGCAGTTCTTC. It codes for CASRLTGGAYNEQFF.

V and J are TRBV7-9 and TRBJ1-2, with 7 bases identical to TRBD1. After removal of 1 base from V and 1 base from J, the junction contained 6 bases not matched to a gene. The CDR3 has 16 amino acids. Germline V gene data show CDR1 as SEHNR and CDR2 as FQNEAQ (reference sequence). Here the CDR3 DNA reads TGTGCCAGCAGCTTAGGACGGGACAGTCTTAACTATGGCTACACCTTC. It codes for CASSLGRDSLNYGYTF.

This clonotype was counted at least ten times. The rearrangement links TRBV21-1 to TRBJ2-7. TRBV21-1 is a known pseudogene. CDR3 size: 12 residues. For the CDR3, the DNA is TGTGCCAGCAGCAAGGAGCCTTACGAGCAGTACTTC. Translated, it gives CASSKEPYEQYF.

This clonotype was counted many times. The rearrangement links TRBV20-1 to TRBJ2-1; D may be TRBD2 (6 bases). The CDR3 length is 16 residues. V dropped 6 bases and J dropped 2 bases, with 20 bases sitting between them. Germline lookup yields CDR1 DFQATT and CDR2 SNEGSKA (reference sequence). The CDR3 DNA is TGCAGTGCCATACGCACTCCGGGACTCCCCTACAATGAGCAGTTCTTC. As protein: CSAIRTPGLPYNEQFF.

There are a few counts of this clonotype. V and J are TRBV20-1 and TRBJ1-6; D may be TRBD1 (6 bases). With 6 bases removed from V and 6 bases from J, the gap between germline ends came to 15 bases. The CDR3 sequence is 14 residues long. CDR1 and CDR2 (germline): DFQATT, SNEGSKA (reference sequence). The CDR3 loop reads CSARGQVFNSPLHF. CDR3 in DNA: TGCAGTGCAAGGGGACAAGTCTTTAATTCACCCCTCCACTTT.

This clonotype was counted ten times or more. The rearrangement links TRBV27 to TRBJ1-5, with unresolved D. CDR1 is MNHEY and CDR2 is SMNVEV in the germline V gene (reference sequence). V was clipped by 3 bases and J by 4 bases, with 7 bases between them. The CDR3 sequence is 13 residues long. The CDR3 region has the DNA TGTGCCAGCAGTTTTACGCTGAATCAGCCCCAGCATTTT. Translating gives CASSFTLNQPQHF.

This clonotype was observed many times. The CDR3 nucleotides are TGCAGTGCCCCGATAAGGCACAGGGTCAGCACAGATACGCAGTATTTT. Encoded protein: CSAPIRHRVSTDTQYF. The chain is built from TRBV20-1 and TRBJ2-3; TRBD1 is a possible D gene (6 bases). The ends were cut back, 6 bases at V and 0 bases at J, with 19 bases in the middle. CDR3 length: 16 residues. In germline, CDR1 is DFQATT, CDR2 SNEGSKA (reference sequence).

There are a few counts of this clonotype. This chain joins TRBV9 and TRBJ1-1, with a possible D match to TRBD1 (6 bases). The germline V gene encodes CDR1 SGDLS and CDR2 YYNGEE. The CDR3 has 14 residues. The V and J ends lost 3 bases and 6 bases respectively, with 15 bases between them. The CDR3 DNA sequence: TGTGCCAGCAGCGCGCCACAGGGAGGGCCTGAAGCTTTCTTT. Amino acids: CASSAPQGGPEAFF.

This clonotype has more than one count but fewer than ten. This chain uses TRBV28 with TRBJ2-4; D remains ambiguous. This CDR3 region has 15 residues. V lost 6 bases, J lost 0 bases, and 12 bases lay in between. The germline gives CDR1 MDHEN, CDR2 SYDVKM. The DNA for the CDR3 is TGTGCCAGCAGCCCTCTTGACGGAGCCAAAAACATTCAGTACTTC. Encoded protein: CASSPLDGAKNIQYF.

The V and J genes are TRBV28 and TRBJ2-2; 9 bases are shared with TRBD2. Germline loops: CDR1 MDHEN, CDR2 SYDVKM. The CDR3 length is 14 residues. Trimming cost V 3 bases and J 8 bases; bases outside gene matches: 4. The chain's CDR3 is CASSFPGLAGELFF. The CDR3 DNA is TGTGCCAGCAGTTTCCCGGGACTAGCTGGGGAGCTGTTTTTT.

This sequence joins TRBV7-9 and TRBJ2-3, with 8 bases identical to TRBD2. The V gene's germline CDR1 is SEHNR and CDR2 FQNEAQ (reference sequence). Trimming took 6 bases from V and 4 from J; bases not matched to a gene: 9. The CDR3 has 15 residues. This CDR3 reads CASRKSGSTSDTQYF. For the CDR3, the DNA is TGTGCCAGCAGAAAAAGCGGGAGCACCTCAGATACGCAGTATTTT.

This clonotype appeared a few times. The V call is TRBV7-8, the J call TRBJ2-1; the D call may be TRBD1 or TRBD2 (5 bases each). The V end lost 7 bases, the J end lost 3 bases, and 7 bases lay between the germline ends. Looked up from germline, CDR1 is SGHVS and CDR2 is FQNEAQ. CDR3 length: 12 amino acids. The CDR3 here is CASMGVYNEQFF. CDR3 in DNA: TGTGCCAGCATGGGGGTCTACAATGAGCAGTTCTTC.

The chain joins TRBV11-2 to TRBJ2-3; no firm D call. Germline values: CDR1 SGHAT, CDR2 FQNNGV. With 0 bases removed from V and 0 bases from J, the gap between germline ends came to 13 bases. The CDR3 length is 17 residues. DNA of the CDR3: TGTGCCAGCAGCTTAGAATCGATTAGGGTCAGCACAGATACGCAGTATTTT. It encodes CASSLESIRVSTDTQYF.

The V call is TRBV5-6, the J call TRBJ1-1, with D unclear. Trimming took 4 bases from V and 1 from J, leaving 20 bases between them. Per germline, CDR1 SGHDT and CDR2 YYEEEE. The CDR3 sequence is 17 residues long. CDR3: CASSPMPGAAKNTEAFF. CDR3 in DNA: TGTGCCAGCAGCCCAATGCCGGGCGCAGCGAAGAACACTGAAGCTTTCTTT.

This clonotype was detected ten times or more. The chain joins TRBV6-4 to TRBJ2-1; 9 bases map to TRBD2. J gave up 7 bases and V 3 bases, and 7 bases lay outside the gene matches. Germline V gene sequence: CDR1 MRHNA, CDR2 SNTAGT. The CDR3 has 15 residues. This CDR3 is CASSETAGGENEQFF. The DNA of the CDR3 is TGTGCCAGCAGTGAAACGGCGGGAGGGGAGAATGAGCAGTTCTTC.

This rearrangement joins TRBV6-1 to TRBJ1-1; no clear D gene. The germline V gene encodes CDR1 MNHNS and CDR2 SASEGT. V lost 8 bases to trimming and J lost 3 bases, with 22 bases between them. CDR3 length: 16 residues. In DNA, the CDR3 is TGTGCCAGCGAATACCTACCAACTCTGAGGGACACTGAAGCTTTCTTT. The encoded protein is CASEYLPTLRDTEAFF.

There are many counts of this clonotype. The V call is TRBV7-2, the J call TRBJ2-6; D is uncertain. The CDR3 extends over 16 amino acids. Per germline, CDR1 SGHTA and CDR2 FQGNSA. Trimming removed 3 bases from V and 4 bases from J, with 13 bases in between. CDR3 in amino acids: CASSFGRSLGANVLTF. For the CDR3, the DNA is TGTGCCAGCAGCTTTGGCAGATCTCTGGGGGCCAACGTCCTGACTTTC.

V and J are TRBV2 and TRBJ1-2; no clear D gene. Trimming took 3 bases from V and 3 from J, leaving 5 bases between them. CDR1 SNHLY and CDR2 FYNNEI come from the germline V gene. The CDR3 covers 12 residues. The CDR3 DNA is TGTGCCAGCAGTGAGAGGTACTATGGCTACACCTTC. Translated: CASSERYYGYTF.

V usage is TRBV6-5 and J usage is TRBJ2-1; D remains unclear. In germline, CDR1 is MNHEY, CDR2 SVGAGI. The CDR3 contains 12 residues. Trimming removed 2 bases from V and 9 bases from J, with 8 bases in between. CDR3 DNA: TGTGCCAGCAGTTACGGTGGTGTTGAGCAGTTCTTC. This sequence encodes CASSYGGVEQFF.

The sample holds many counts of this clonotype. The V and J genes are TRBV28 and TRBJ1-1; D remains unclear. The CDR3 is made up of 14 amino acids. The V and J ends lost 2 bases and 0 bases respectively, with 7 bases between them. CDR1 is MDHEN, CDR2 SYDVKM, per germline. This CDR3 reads CASSLLQLNTEAFF. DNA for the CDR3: TGTGCCAGCAGTTTACTGCAGTTGAACACTGAAGCTTTCTTT.

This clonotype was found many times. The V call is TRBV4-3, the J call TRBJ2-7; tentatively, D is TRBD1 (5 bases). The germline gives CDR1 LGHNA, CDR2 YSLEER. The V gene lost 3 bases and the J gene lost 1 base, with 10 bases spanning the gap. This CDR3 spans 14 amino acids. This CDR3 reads CASSQSPGSYEQYF. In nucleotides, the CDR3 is TGCGCCAGCAGCCAGTCGCCAGGGTCCTACGAGCAGTACTTC.

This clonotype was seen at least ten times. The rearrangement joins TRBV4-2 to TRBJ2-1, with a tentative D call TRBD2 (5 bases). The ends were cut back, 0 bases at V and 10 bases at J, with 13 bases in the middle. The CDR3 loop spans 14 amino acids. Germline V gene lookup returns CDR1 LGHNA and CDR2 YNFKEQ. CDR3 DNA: TGTGCCAGCAGCCAAGAAGCAAACTTAGCGGAGCAGTTCTTC. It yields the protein CASSQEANLAEQFF.

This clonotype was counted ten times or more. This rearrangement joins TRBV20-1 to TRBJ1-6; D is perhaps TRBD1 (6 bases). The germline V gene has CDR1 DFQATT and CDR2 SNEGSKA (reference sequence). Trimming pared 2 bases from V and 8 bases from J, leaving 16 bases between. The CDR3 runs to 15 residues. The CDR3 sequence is CSARNGGLVDSPLHF. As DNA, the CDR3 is TGCAGTGCTAGAAATGGGGGCCTTGTGGATTCACCCCTCCACTTT.

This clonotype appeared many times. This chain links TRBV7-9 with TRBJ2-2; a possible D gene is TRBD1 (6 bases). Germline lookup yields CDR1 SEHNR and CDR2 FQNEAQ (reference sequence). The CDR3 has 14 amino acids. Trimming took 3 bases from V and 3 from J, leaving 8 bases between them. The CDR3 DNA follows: TGTGCCAGCAGCTTCGGACAGCACACCGGGGAGCTGTTTTTT. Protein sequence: CASSFGQHTGELFF.

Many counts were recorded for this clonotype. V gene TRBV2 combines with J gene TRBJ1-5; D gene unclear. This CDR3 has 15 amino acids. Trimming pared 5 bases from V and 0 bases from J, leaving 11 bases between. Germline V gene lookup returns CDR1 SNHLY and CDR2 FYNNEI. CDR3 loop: CASSPHRDSNQPQHF. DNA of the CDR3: TGTGCCAGCAGTCCCCATCGGGATAGCAATCAGCCCCAGCATTTT.

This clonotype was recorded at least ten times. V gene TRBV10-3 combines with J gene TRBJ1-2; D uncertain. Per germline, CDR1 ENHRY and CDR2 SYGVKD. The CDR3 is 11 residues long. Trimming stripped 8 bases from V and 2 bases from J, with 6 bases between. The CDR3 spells CAIRTNYGYTF. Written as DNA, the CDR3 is TGTGCCATCCGGACGAACTATGGCTACACCTTC.

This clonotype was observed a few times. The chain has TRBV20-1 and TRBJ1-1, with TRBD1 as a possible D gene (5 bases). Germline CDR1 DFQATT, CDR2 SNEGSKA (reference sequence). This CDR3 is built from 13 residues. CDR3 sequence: CSPQAGQNTEAFF. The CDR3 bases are TGCAGCCCCCAGGCGGGGCAGAACACTGAAGCTTTCTTT.

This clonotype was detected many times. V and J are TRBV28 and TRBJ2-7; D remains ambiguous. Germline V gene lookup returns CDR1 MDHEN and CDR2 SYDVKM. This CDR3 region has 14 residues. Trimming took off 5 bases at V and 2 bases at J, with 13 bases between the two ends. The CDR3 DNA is TGTGCCAGCAGTGCCCCCCCCCTTACCTACGAGCAGTACTTC. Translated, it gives CASSAPPLTYEQYF.

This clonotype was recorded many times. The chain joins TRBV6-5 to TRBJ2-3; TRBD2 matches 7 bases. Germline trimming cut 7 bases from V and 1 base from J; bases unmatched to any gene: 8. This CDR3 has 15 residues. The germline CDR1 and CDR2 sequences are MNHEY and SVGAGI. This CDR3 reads CASKTAGVGTDTQYF. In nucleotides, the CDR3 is TGTGCCAGCAAGACGGCGGGAGTAGGCACAGATACGCAGTATTTT.

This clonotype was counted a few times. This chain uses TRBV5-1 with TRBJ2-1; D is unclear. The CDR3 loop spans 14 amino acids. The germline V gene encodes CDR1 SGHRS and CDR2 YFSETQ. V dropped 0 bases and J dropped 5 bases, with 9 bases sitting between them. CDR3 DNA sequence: TGCGCCAGCAGCTTGGGTCCAGTTAACAATGAGCAGTTCTTC. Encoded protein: CASSLGPVNNEQFF.

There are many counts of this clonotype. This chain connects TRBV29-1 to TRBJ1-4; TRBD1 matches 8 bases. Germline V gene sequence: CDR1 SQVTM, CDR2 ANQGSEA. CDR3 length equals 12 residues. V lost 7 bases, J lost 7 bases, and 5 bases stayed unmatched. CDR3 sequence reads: CSASQGGEKLFF. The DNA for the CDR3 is TGCAGCGCCTCACAGGGGGGTGAAAAACTGTTTTTT.

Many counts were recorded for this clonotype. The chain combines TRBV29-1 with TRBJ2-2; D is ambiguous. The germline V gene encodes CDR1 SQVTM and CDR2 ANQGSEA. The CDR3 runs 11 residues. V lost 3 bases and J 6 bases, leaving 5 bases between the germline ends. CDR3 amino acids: CSVEVSGELFF. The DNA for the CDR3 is TGCAGCGTTGAGGTCTCCGGGGAGCTGTTTTTT.